The 16 T cell receptor beta chains below come from one sample, sequenced in a study of T-cell memory formation after mild COVID-19. One entry per CDR3 protein, called by TCRdb with MiXCR from the 5' RACE reads. The table lists around 510,000 distinct CDR3 sequences, less than 25% of them singletons. The sequencing sample was made of PBMCs or a T cell subset sorted from them (not recorded which). Every receptor here comes from an adult woman who had mild COVID-19 (a few samples of this study predate the infection). Cell type and time point are not known.

The genes are TRBV7-6 and TRBJ2-1, with 11 bases aligning to TRBD2. The CDR3 is 15 amino acids. With V trimmed by 2 bases and J by 9 bases, 6 bases remained unmatched. Germline V lookup: CDR1 SGHVS, CDR2 FNYEAQ. In DNA, the CDR3 is TGTGCCAGCAGCTTACTTACTAGCGGGAGAACTGAGCAGTTCTTC. Amino acid sequence: CASSLLTSGRTEQFF.

This clonotype came up a few times. The chain has TRBV5-1 and TRBJ2-7; D not certain. Trimming took off 5 bases at V and 7 bases at J, with 13 bases between the two ends. Germline loops: CDR1 SGHRS, CDR2 YFSETQ. This CDR3 contains 12 residues. CDR3 nucleotides: TGCGCCAGCAGAGGGATGAGGAATGAGCAGTACTTC. Amino acids: CASRGMRNEQYF. The variable domain in full, with the rest retrieved from reference TRBV5-1 and TRBJ2-7, is KAGVTQTPRYLIKTRGQQVTLSCSPISGHRSVSWYQQTPGQGLQFLFEYFSETQRNKGNFPGRFSGRQFSNSRSEMNVSTLELGDSALYLCASRGMRNEQYFGPGTRLTVT.

This clonotype was counted only a few times. V is TRBV29-1 and J is TRBJ2-2; D might be TRBD1 (6 bases). V shed 6 bases and J shed 10 bases, with 12 bases lying between them. Per germline, CDR1 SQVTM and CDR2 ANQGSEA. The CDR3 is 11 amino acids. The CDR3 coding sequence is TGCAGCGTCCCAACAGGGTTGGAGCTGTTTTTT. Its translation: CSVPTGLELFF.

This rearrangement joins TRBV13 to TRBJ2-7; 13 bases align to TRBD2. The CDR3 extends over 16 amino acids. V trimming: 3 bases; J trimming: 3 bases; junction bases outside the gene matches: 5. Germline V CDR1 and CDR2: PRHDT, FYEKMQ (reference sequence). This CDR3 is CASSFRTSGRDYEQYF. The CDR3 bases are TGTGCCAGCAGCTTCCGGACTAGCGGGAGAGACTACGAGCAGTACTTC.

This clonotype was found a few times. CDR3 coding DNA: TGTGCCAGCAGTTTAGGGAGGCGTATCGGAGGAAACACCATATATTTT. It specifies CASSLGRRIGGNTIYF. The chain carries TRBV12-3 or TRBV12-4 and TRBJ1-3, with D unclear. V dropped 1 base and J dropped 4 bases, with 14 bases sitting between them. The CDR3 contains 16 residues.

V is TRBV12-3 or TRBV12-4 and J is TRBJ2-4, with D possibly TRBD1 on 6 matching bases. The CDR3 is made up of 12 amino acids. Trimming stripped 5 bases from V and 11 bases from J, with 13 bases between. The CDR3 spells CASSPQGPVQYF. CDR3 sequence (DNA): TGTGCCAGCAGTCCACAGGGCCCCGTTCAGTACTTC.

At least ten counts were recorded for this clonotype. The rearrangement uses TRBV5-1 and TRBJ2-1; 8 bases are shared with TRBD1. This CDR3 contains 14 residues. Germline V gene sequence: CDR1 SGHRS, CDR2 YFSETQ. J was trimmed by 8 bases and V by 5 bases; bases with no gene match: 9. CDR3 region: CASSSGGVWDEQFF. CDR3 coding DNA: TGCGCCAGCAGTTCAGGGGGCGTTTGGGATGAGCAGTTCTTC.

The chain recombines TRBV7-2 with TRBJ2-7, with 7 positions matching TRBD1. Trimming cost V 1 base and J 6 bases; bases outside gene matches: 9. The germline CDR1 and CDR2 sequences are SGHTA and FQGNSA. The CDR3 has 15 residues. The CDR3 region has the DNA TGTGCCAGCAGCTTAGGTCGGCAGGGGGTCGGCGAGCAGTACTTC. Protein sequence: CASSLGRQGVGEQYF.

This clonotype was found once. The chain couples TRBV12-3 or TRBV12-4 to TRBJ2-1; 9 bases are shared with TRBD1. J was trimmed by 8 bases and V by 4 bases; bases with no gene match: 6. The CDR3 runs 14 residues. The CDR3 loop reads CASSSRDRDHEQFF. The CDR3 nucleotides are TGTGCCAGCAGTTCCCGGGACAGGGACCATGAGCAGTTCTTC.

This clonotype was detected a few times. The V and J genes are TRBV7-9 and TRBJ1-5; D is undetermined. In germline, CDR1 is SEHNR, CDR2 FQNEAQ (reference sequence). Trimming pared 3 bases from V and 7 bases from J, leaving 7 bases between. CDR3 length: 12 residues. The CDR3 spells CASSLGWQPQHF. The CDR3 DNA is TGTGCCAGCAGCTTGGGTTGGCAGCCCCAGCATTTT.

This clonotype came up a few times. The J gene is TRBJ2-5, the V gene TRBV24-1; perhaps TRBD2 as D (5 bases). This CDR3 region has 15 residues. V gave up 1 base and J gave up 5 bases, with 13 bases separating them. Germline CDR1 is KGHDR and CDR2 is SFDVKD. CDR3 sequence reads: CATSDFSRVGETQYF. The CDR3 DNA reads as TGTGCCACCAGTGATTTTTCGAGGGTAGGGGAGACCCAGTACTTC.

This clonotype came up many times. The chain is built from TRBV29-1 and TRBJ2-7; TRBD1 aligns across 11 bases. Losses at the gene ends were 3 bases for V and 5 bases for J; bases not matched to a gene: 6. CDR1 and CDR2 (germline): SQVTM, ANQGSEA. The CDR3 runs to 14 residues. The CDR3 sequence is CSVEPRDRGDEQYF. Here the CDR3 DNA reads TGCAGCGTTGAGCCCCGGGACAGGGGGGACGAGCAGTACTTC.

The chain uses TRBV5-1 and TRBJ2-1, with 13 bases matching TRBD2. This CDR3 comprises 15 residues. V shed 0 bases and J 9 bases; nucleotides not matched to a gene: 3. In germline, CDR1 is SGHRS, CDR2 YFSETQ. The CDR3, as DNA: TGCGCCAGCAGCTTGGGTACTAGCGGGGGGGGTGAGCAGTTCTTC. It codes for CASSLGTSGGGEQFF.

This chain joins TRBV6-1 and TRBJ2-1; 10 bases align to TRBD1. V dropped 3 bases and J dropped 2; count of bases not matched to a gene: 4. Germline V gene lookup returns CDR1 MNHNS and CDR2 SASEGT. This CDR3 comprises 16 residues. CDR3 nucleotide sequence: TGTGCCAGCAGTGAGCCTGGACAGGGGGCCTACAATGAGCAGTTCTTC. It specifies CASSEPGQGAYNEQFF.

Regarding this clonotype: Relative to the germline gene, one junction end is altered; a read error may explain this. The V and J genes are TRBV7-3 and TRBJ1-2, with TRBD1 matching over 7 bases. The CDR3 runs to 11 residues. Germline V gene data show CDR1 as SGHTA and CDR2 as FQGTGA. This CDR3 reads CASSLNLGGRF. The CDR3 nucleotides are TGTGCCAGCAGCTTAAATTTAGGGGGCCGCTTC.

This clonotype was found a few times. The rearrangement uses TRBV6-1 and TRBJ1-2; TRBD1 is a possible D gene (5 bases). V was pared by 3 bases and J by 0 bases, with 8 bases between. The CDR3 spans 14 residues. Per the germline V gene, CDR1 is MNHNS and CDR2 is SASEGT. CDR3 nucleotides: TGTGCCAGCAGTGAGGGGGGGACTAACTATGGCTACACCTTC. Amino acids: CASSEGGTNYGYTF.